This T cell receptor beta chain was sequenced during a study of cytomegalovirus exposure and HLA in healthy donors. General study findings and limits: Most subjects' HLA-A and HLA-B alleles were reportedly predicted from TCR beta sequences. Among the CMV-associated chains, a few were confirmed in vitro as specific for CMV antigens. No immune exposure information besides CMV serostatus was available.

Germline V CDR1 and CDR2: SEHNR, FQNEAQ (reference sequence). Deletions cut 5 bases from V and 2 bases from J, with 12 bases between. This CDR3 is 14 amino acids long. 60 Vbeta and 13 Jbeta primers were used in PCR. Measured with immunoSEQ multiplex PCR; TCRdb has only the in-frame clones, and not every one. The sample holds about 250,000 clones, roughly 91% seen once. Nominally healthy donors were sampled, though unrecorded immune exposures were likely. Points on this clone: Its cognate antigen is unknown.

The clonotype was recovered from a girl aged 2-10 years in good health and CMV-seronegative. Sequencing was performed on PBMCs. The chain combines TRBV7-9 with TRBJ1-2; D is ambiguous. The CDR3 loop reads CASSPQNTNYGYTF. DNA for the CDR3: TGTGCCAGCAGCCCCCAGAATACGAACTATGGCTACACCTTC.